This T cell receptor beta chain was found in a study of OX40 agonist ivuxolimab in advanced cancers. Study as a whole: Dose-escalation cases comprised hepatocellular carcinoma, melanoma, renal cell or head and neck cancer. Those enrolled were roughly 80% male, with a mean age of about 66 years and ages from roughly 23 to 80.

A word on this clone: Its specificity is not known.

Profiled with immunoSEQ multiplex PCR; TCRdb holds only in-frame clones, not every one. The data contain roughly 48,000 clones, approximately 80% of them singletons. General observations from the study: The antigen specificity of the peripheral T cells (those that were expanded) was not determined. Patients who responded partially at 0.1-3.0 mg/kg showed clonal expansion ranking among the lowest.

Source: CD4+ or CD8+ T cells sorted from blood, taken in a trial of the OX40 agonist ivuxolimab. This TCR was recovered from an adult with an advanced solid tumor such as melanoma, head and neck, liver or kidney cancer.

DNA for the CDR3: TGTGCCAGCAGCCCACAAATGCCAGGGACGGACTATGGCTACACCTTC. It specifies CASSPQMPGTDYGYTF. The chain carries TRBV28 and TRBJ1-2; D possibly corresponds to TRBD1 (5 bases). This CDR3 contains 16 residues. Germline-derived CDR1 and CDR2 are MDHEN and SYDVKM. Trimming removed 6 bases at V and 3 bases at J, with 20 bases between.